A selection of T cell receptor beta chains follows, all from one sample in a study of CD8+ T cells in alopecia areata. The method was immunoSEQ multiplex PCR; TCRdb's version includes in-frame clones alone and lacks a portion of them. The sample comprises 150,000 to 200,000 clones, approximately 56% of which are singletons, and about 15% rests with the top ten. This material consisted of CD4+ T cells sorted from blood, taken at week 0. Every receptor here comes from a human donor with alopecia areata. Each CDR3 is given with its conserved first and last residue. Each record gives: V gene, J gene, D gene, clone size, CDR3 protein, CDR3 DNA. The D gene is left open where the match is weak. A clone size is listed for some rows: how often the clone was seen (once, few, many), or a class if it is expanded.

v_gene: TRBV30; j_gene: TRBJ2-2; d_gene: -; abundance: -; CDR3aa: CAWSVRGANGELFF; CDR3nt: TGTGCCTGGAGTGTACGGGGGGCGAACGGGGAGCTGTTTTTT
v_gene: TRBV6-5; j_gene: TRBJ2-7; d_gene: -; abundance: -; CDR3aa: CASSRGGRSSYEQYF; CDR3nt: TGTGCCAGCAGTAGGGGCGGGCGAAGCTCCTACGAGCAGTACTTC
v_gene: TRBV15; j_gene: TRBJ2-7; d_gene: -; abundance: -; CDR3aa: CATSTRVSEQYF; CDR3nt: TGTGCCACCAGCACCAGGGTGTCGGAGCAGTACTTC
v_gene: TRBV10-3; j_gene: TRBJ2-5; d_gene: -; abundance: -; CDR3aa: CAISESGQRAEETQYF; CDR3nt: TGTGCCATCAGTGAGTCCGGACAACGGGCTGAGGAGACCCAGTACTTC
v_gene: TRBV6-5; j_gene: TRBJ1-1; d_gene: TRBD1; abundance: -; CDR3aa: CASSYAQGAEAFF; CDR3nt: TGTGCCAGCAGTTACGCCCAGGGGGCCGAAGCTTTCTTT
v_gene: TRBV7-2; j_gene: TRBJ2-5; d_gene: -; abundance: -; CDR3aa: CASSPQETQYF; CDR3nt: TGTGCCAGCAGCCCGCAAGAGACCCAGTACTTC
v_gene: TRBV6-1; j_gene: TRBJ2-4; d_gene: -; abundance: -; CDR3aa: CASSDQGNIQYF; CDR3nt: TGTGCCAGCAGTGATCAGGGGAACATTCAGTACTTC
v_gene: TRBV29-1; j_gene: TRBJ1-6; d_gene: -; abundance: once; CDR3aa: CSVATRWAASPLHF; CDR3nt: TGCAGCGTCGCGACAAGGTGGGCTGCTTCACCCCTCCACTTT
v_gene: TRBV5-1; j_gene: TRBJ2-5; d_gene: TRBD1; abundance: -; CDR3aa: CASSMGQGAGETQYF; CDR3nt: TGCGCCAGCAGCATGGGACAGGGGGCGGGAGAGACCCAGTACTTC
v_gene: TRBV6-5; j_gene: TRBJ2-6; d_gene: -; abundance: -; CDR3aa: CASSWGRELGANVLTF; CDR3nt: TGTGCCAGCAGTTGGGGACGGGAGCTTGGGGCCAACGTCCTGACTTTC
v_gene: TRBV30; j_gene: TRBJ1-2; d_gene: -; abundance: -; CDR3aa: CAWSVQLNGRSYTF; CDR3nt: TGTGCTTGGAGTGTACAATTAAACGGACGGAGCTACACCTTC
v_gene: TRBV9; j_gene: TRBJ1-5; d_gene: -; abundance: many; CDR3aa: CASSTGSQANQPQHF; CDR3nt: TGTGCCAGCAGCACAGGGTCCCAGGCCAATCAGCCCCAGCATTTT
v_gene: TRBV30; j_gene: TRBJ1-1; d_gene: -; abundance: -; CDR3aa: CAWTLVAAEAFF; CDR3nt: TGTGCCTGGACGTTGGTCGCGGCTGAAGCTTTCTTT
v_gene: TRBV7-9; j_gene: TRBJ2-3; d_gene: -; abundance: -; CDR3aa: CASSLPPRVLGTDTQYF; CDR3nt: TGTGCCAGCAGCCTCCCACCCCGGGTCCTAGGCACAGATACGCAGTATTTT
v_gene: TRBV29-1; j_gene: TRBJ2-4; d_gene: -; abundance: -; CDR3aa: CSVGNGEMNIQYF; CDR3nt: TGCAGCGTTGGGAATGGGGAGATGAACATTCAGTACTTC
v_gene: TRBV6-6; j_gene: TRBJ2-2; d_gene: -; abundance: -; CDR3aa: CASSHRPGQNTGELFF; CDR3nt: TGTGCCAGCAGTCACCGACCGGGACAGAACACCGGGGAGCTGTTTTTT
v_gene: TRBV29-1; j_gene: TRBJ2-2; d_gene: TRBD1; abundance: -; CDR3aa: CSTITGVSGELFF; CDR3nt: TGCAGCACCATCACAGGGGTCAGCGGGGAGCTGTTTTTT
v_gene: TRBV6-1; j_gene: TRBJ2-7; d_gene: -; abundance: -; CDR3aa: CASSRGPVSYEQYF; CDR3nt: TGTGCCAGCAGCCGGGGCCCAGTTTCCTACGAGCAGTACTTC
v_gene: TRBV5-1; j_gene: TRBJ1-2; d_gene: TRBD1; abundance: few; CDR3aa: CASRETGDDGYTF; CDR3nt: TGCGCCAGCAGGGAGACAGGGGATGATGGCTACACCTTC
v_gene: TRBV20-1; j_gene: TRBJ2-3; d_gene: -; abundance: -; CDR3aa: CSVGVDTQYF; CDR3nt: TGCAGTGTAGGAGTAGATACGCAGTATTTT
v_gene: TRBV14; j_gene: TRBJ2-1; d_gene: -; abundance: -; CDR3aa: CASSSGPKQFF; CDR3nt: TGTGCCAGCAGCTCCGGCCCTAAGCAGTTCTTC
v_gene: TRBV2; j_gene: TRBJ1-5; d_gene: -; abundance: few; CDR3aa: CASSEIGTAWSQPQHF; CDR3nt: TGTGCCAGCAGTGAAATAGGGACTGCGTGGAGTCAGCCCCAGCATTTT
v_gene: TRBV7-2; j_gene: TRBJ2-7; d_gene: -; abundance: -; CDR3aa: CASSLEQSYEQYF; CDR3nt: TGTGCCAGCAGCTTGGAGCAGTCCTACGAGCAGTACTTC
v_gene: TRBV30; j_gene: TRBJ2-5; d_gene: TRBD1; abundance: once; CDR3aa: CAWGQGERYRETQYF; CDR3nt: TGTGCCTGGGGGCAGGGGGAACGTTATCGAGAGACCCAGTACTTC
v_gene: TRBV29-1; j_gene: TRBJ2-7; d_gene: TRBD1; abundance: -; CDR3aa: CSVLTGRSYEQYF; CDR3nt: TGCAGCGTTCTGACAGGGAGATCCTACGAGCAGTACTTC
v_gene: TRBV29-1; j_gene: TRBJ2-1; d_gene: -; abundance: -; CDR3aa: CSSLRASYNEQFF; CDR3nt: TGCAGCTCCCTTCGAGCCTCCTACAATGAGCAGTTCTTC
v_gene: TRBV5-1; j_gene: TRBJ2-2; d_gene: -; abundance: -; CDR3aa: CASSVQTEAGELFF; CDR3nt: TGCGCCAGCAGCGTGCAGACAGAGGCCGGGGAGCTGTTTTTT
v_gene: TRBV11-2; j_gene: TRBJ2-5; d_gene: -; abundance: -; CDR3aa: CASSLDLETQYF; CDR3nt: TGTGCCAGCAGCTTAGATCTAGAGACCCAGTACTTC
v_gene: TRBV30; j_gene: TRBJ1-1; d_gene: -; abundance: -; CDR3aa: CAWSVSLNTEAFF; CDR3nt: TGTGCCTGGAGTGTAAGTTTGAACACTGAAGCTTTCTTT
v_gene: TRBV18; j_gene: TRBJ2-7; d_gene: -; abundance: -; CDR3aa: CASSPVTEAYEQYF; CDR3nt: TGTGCCAGCTCACCGGTGACAGAGGCCTACGAGCAGTACTTC
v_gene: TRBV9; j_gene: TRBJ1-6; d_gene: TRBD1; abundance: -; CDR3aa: CASSSAEGAVSPLHF; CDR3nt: TGTGCCAGCAGCTCAGCGGAGGGGGCCGTCTCACCCCTCCACTTT
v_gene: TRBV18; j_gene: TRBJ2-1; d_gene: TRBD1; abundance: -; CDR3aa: CASATGTGTRASYNEQFF; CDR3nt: TGTGCCAGCGCTACCGGGACAGGGACCCGCGCGTCCTACAATGAGCAGTTCTTC
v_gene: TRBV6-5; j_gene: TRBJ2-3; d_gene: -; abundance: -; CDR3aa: CASSYGPRADTQYF; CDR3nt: TGTGCCAGCAGTTACGGGCCCCGGGCAGATACGCAGTATTTT
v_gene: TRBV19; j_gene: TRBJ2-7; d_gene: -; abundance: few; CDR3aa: CASSIPGGSYEQYF; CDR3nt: TGTGCCAGTAGTATCCCAGGAGGCTCCTACGAGCAGTACTTC
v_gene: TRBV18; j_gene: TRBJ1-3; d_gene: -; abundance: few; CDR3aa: CASSPNSGNTIYF; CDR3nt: TGTGCCAGCTCACCAAACAGCGGAAACACCATATATTTT
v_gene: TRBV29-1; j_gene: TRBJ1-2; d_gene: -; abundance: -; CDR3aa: CSVEDQVSGYTF; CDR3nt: TGCAGCGTTGAAGATCAGGTTTCTGGCTACACCTTC
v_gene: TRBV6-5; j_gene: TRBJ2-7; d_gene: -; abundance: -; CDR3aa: CASSYLTGTSYEQYF; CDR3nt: TGTGCCAGCAGTTACCTCACAGGGACCTCCTACGAGCAGTACTTC
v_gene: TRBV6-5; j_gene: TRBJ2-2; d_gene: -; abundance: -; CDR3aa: CASSSLRIANTGELFF; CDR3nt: TGTGCCAGCAGTTCCTTAAGGATTGCGAACACCGGGGAGCTGTTTTTT
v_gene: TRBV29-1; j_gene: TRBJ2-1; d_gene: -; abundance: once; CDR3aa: CSVEDRKGTNEQFF; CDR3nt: TGCAGCGTTGAAGATAGGAAAGGGACCAATGAGCAGTTCTTC
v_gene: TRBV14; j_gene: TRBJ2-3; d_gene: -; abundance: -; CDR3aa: CASSQDVRRGDTQYF; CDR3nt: TGTGCCAGCAGCCAAGATGTCCGACGTGGAGATACGCAGTATTTT
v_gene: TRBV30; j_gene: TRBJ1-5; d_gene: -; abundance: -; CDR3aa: CAWSVSRQPQHF; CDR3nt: TGTGCCTGGAGTGTATCTCGTCAGCCCCAGCATTTT
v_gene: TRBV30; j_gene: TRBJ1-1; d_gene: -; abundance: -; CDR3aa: CAWRDIQGGLGAFF; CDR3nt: TGTGCCTGGAGGGACATCCAAGGGGGACTCGGAGCTTTCTTT
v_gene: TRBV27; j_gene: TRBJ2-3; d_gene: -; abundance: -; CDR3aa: CASTHLDAFTQYF; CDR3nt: TGTGCCAGCACCCATCTGGACGCATTTACGCAGTATTTT
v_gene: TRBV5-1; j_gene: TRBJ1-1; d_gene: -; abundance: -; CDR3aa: CASSWNRLNTEAFF; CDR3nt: TGCGCCAGCAGCTGGAACAGGTTAAACACTGAAGCTTTCTTT
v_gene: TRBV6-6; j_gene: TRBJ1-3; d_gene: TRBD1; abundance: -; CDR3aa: CASSQKGTGGNTIYF; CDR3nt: TGTGCCAGCAGTCAGAAAGGGACAGGCGGAAACACCATATATTTT
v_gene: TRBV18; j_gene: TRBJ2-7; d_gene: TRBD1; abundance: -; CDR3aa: CASSPFLGTGDEEQYF; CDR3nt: TGTGCCAGCTCCCCCTTTCTGGGGACAGGGGATGAGGAGCAGTACTTC
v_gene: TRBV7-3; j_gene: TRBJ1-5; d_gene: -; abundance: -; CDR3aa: CASSFNTSNQPQHF; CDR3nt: TGTGCCAGCAGCTTCAACACAAGCAATCAGCCCCAGCATTTT
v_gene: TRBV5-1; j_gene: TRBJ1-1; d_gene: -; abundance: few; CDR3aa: CASSLDSGTEAFF; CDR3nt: TGCGCCAGCAGCTTGGATTCGGGAACTGAAGCTTTCTTT
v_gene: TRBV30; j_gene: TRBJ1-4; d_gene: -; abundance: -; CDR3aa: CAWSSSRVGSANEKLFF; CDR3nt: TGTGCCTGGTCTTCCTCCCGCGTGGGGTCGGCTAATGAAAAACTGTTTTTT
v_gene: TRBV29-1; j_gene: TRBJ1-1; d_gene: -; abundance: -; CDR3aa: CSVEPGDTEAFF; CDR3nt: TGCAGCGTTGAACCTGGTGACACTGAAGCTTTCTTT
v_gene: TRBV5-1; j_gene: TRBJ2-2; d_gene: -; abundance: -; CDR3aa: CASSLRGLNTGELFF; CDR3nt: TGCGCCAGCAGCCTCAGGGGCCTAAACACCGGGGAGCTGTTTTTT
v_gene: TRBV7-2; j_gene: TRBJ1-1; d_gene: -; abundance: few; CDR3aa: CASSFGGVNTEAFF; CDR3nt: TGTGCCAGCAGCTTCGGAGGGGTGAACACTGAAGCTTTCTTT
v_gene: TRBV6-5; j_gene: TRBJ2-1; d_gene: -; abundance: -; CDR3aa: CASSYGTKRLFF; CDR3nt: TGTGCCAGCAGTTACGGGACCAAAAGACTGTTCTTC
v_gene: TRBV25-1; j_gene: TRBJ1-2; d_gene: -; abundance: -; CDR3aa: CASSGGQPYGYTF; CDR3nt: TGTGCCAGCAGTGGCGGCCAGCCCTATGGCTACACCTTC
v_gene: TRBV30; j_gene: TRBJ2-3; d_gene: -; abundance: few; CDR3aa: CAWKGGIDTQYF; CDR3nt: TGTGCCTGGAAAGGTGGGATAGATACGCAGTATTTT